What follows describes a single T cell receptor beta chain. The specificity of this receptor is unknown. No much larger clonotype is one base removed from it; base qualities were not supplied. TCRbeta CDR3 sequencing was performed on sorted unstimulated T cells and on proliferating T cells recovered from mixed lymphocyte reactions. Fresh whole blood from some eleven HLA-typed healthy donors was used to isolate PBMCs. The data were taken from a study of siplizumab effects on memory and regulatory T cells (dated by TCRdb to about 2019). In the study overall: The study looked at the effect of siplizumab, an anti-CD2 antibody, on alloreactive T-cell subsets in allogeneic mixed lymphocyte reactions made from human PBMCs.

Libraries were prepared through the immunoSEQ multiplex PCR assay. Some 100,000 TCR templates per sample were assayed by the deep sequencing platform. Genomic DNA extracted from sorted T cells was the material used for TCRbeta CDR3 sequencing. The original methods were these. The R programming language was used for clonal analysis of the TCRbeta CDR3 data. Comparing unstimulated samples against CFSE-low samples taken after the reaction was how alloreactive CD4+ and CD8+ clones were defined. Alloreactive CD4+ clones were assigned to regulatory or non-regulatory origin by matching sequences to sorted unstimulated Treg and non-Treg repertoires. TCRdb mirrors the immuneACCESS table, restricted to in-frame sequences. Some clones are absent from its copies; in checked studies, under half trace to an unresolved V gene, and the reason for the others is unknown. V and J calls and clone size come straight from that table; D and trimming were deduced from the DNA. Counted in this sample were 90,000 to 95,000 clones; approximately 93% of them appeared once. The leading ten clones occupy 6.5% of the sample.

Trimming removed 1 base from V and 11 bases from J, leaving 12 bases between the germline ends. The germline V gene (reference sequence) sets CDR1 to MNHEY and CDR2 to SMNVEV. There are 13 amino acids in the CDR3, from cysteine to phenylalanine inclusive. The DNA shown is the 39-base CDR3, in frame from base 1. Findings and caveats that apply to the study as a whole: Among mappable alloreactive CD4+ clones, an average Treg-derived fraction of roughly 71% was observed with siplizumab, compared with roughly 27% in control reactions. Unstimulated naive T cells appeared more diverse than memory T cells, and naive cells seemed to contribute substantially to the alloresponse. A naive or memory phenotype could not be assigned to roughly 80-97% of proliferating CD4+ or CD8+ clones. Whether proliferating Tregs from siplizumab cultures actually had suppressive function was not functionally confirmed. Siplizumab significantly lowered the cumulative frequency of alloreactive sequences that could be traced to unstimulated CD4+ memory T cells. Sequences below about 10^-5 frequency were poorly captured, so only a minor fraction of alloreactive clones could be mapped to unstimulated subsets.

The chain uses TRBV27 and TRBJ2-1; TRBD1 is perhaps the D gene, given 5 matching bases. Sequencing was performed on CD8+ T cells sorted from blood. The clonotype comes from a human donor in good health. The bases are TGTGCCAGCAGTTTATTGACACAGGAACAGCAGTTCTTC. This encodes CASSLLTQEQQFF.